These 12 T cell receptor beta chains share one sample of origin, sequenced in a study of shared clonotypes between healthy human individuals. Measured with immunoSEQ multiplex PCR; TCRdb has only the in-frame clones, and not every one. The sample has around 940,000 clones, 70% to 85% seen once. Source material: memory CD4+ T cells sorted from blood. Subset denoted: CD45RA-negative fraction. Receptors originate from a man aged 18 to 35 in good health.

This clone was found once. The genes are TRBV28 and TRBJ2-7; no reliable D call. The CDR3 covers 14 residues. Germline loops: CDR1 MDHEN, CDR2 SYDVKM. Trimming took 3 bases from V and 6 from J, leaving 15 bases between them. The chain's CDR3 is CASSLFSSRAEQYF. CDR3 nucleotide sequence: TGTGCCAGCAGTTTGTTCTCGTCGCGTGCCGAGCAGTACTTC.

This clone occurred many times. This chain joins TRBV12-5 and TRBJ2-2; 10 nucleotides agree with TRBD1. The length of the CDR3 is 18 residues. Germline V gene lookup returns CDR1 LGHNT and CDR2 FRNRAP. The junction had 13 bases not matched to a gene; V was cut back by 4 bases and J by 5 bases. CDR3 sequence reads: CASGSQRVGQGGTGELFF. In nucleotides, the CDR3 is TGTGCTAGTGGTTCCCAGAGAGTCGGACAGGGGGGGACCGGGGAGCTGTTTTTT.

This clone has only a few counts. This rearrangement joins TRBV6-1 to TRBJ1-1, with D perhaps TRBD1 (6 bases). Looked up from germline, CDR1 is MNHNS and CDR2 is SASEGT. This CDR3 contains 11 residues. V was clipped by 7 bases and J by 11 bases, with 14 bases between them. The CDR3, as DNA: TGTGCCAGCAACGGGGGCGGCTTGGCTTTCTTT. Translation gives CASNGGGLAFF.

This chain links TRBV5-4 with TRBJ2-5; D tentatively reads TRBD1 or TRBD2 (6 bases each). The germline V gene has CDR1 SGHNT and CDR2 YYREEE (reference sequence). There are 13 residues in the CDR3. V was pared by 9 bases and J by 4 bases, with 16 bases between. The CDR3 DNA reads as TGTGCCACCAAGGGGCCGGGGGCAGAGACCCAGTACTTC. This gives the protein CATKGPGAETQYF.

The V gene is TRBV10-1, the J gene TRBJ2-3; the D gene is possibly TRBD2 (6 bases). Germline CDR1 WNHNN, CDR2 SYGVQD (reference sequence). The CDR3 is made up of 14 amino acids. Trimming shortened V by 5 bases and J by 3 bases, and 12 bases separated the two germline ends. The CDR3 sequence: CASSRPGLTDTQYF. Here the CDR3 DNA reads TGCGCCAGCAGTCGCCCGGGACTTACAGATACGCAGTATTTT.

This rearrangement joins TRBV2 to TRBJ2-4; perhaps TRBD1 as D (7 bases). V lost 6 bases and J lost 0, with 15 bases in between. Per germline, CDR1 SNHLY and CDR2 FYNNEI. The CDR3 has 16 residues. CDR3 sequence (DNA): TGTGCCAGCAGCGACAGGGCGGGGATAGCCAAAAACATTCAGTACTTC. This codes for CASSDRAGIAKNIQYF.

Comments on this clone: The sample contains more than one DNA sequence encoding this CDR3. The chain joins TRBV7-8 to TRBJ2-5, with no clear D. Trimming took off 0 bases at V and 5 bases at J, with 7 bases between the two ends. CDR3 length: 13 amino acids. Germline V CDR1 and CDR2: SGHVS, FQNEAQ. In DNA, the CDR3 is TGTGCCAGCAGCTTAGCTGGTACCGAGACCCAGTACTTC. Translation: CASSLAGTETQYF.

This clone came up many times. The CDR3 DNA reads TGTGCCAGCAGCTTGACAGGGAATCAGCCCCAGCATTTT. Protein product: CASSLTGNQPQHF. This chain connects TRBV11-2 to TRBJ1-5; 7 positions agree with TRBD1. V lost 3 bases and J lost 4; bases outside the gene matches: 0. There are 13 residues in the CDR3. Per germline, CDR1 SGHAT and CDR2 FQNNGV. Drawing the rest from reference TRBV11-2 and TRBJ1-5, the complete variable domain is EAGVAQSPRYKIIEKRQSVAFWCNPISGHATLYWYQQILGQGPKLLIQFQNNGVVDDSQLPKDRFSAERLKGVDSTLKIQPAKLEDSAVYLCASSLTGNQPQHFGDGTRLSIL.

The genes are TRBV5-1 and TRBJ2-5, with D perhaps given as TRBD1 or TRBD2 (5 bases each). Trimming cost V 0 bases and J 1 base, with 10 bases left between them. CDR1 and CDR2 (germline): SGHRS, YFSETQ. The CDR3 loop spans 15 amino acids. CDR3: CASSLVRGLQETQYF. The CDR3 coding sequence is TGCGCCAGCAGCTTGGTCCGGGGCCTCCAAGAGACCCAGTACTTC.

The rearrangement joins TRBV7-2 to TRBJ2-6; D is uncertain. CDR3 size: 15 residues. The germline V gene encodes CDR1 SGHTA and CDR2 FQGNSA. Between the trimmed V and J ends, which lost 4 bases and 2 bases, there was a span of 9 bases. CDR3 DNA: TGTGCCAGCAGCTCTCATCTCCCTGGGGCCAACGTCCTGACTTTC. This codes for CASSSHLPGANVLTF. The complete variable domain, with remaining parts taken from reference TRBV7-2 and TRBJ2-6, reads GAGVSQSPSNKVTEKGKDVELRCDPISGHTALYWYRQSLGQGLEFLIYFQGNSAPDKSGLPSDRFSAERTGGSVSTLTIQRTQQEDSAVYLCASSSHLPGANVLTFGAGSRLTVL.

About this clone itself: Other DNA sequences in the sample encode the same CDR3. The chain joins TRBV27 to TRBJ2-3; D unclear. This CDR3 region has 11 residues. Germline V lookup: CDR1 MNHEY, CDR2 SMNVEV (reference sequence). V lost 2 bases to trimming and J lost 3 bases, with 0 bases between them. CDR3 DNA sequence: TGTGCCAGCAGTTTAACAGATACGCAGTATTTT. Amino acid sequence: CASSLTDTQYF.

The genes are TRBV15 and TRBJ1-3; no firm D call. CDR1 is LNHNV, CDR2 YYDKDF, per germline (reference sequence). Trimming left V 5 bases short and J 8 bases short, with 10 bases between. The CDR3 length is 12 residues. CDR3 region: CATSDIRDTIYF. As DNA, the CDR3 is TGTGCCACCAGCGACATAAGAGACACCATATATTTT.